The clone carrying this T cell receptor (beta chain) has just a few counts. Its cognate antigen is unknown. Exclusion criteria comprised uncontrolled infection, other autoimmune disease, pregnancy or lactation. V shed 0 bases and J shed 0 bases, with 17 bases lying between them. This CDR3 contains 17 residues. The germline V gene has CDR1 DFQATT and CDR2 SNEGSKA (reference sequence). These data are taken from a study of T cells in Graves' hyperthyroidism and ophthalmopathy. Study-wide background: It was at initial diagnosis, before any treatment, that peripheral blood was collected.

General study findings and limits: Appearing also in blood were most of the thyroid clonotypes expanded above 0.001. The model anticipated ophthalmopathy a median about 6.5 months pre-onset.

Template material for amplifying TCR beta CDR3 regions consisted of RNA transcripts. In the first-round RT-PCR of the TCR CDR3, the HTBI primer set was used. TCRdb re-called the multiplex PCR reads with MiXCR, one entry per CDR3 protein. This table holds some 530,000 distinct CDR3 sequences, 20% to 25% found once. The sample comprised blood. This receptor was taken from a woman in her seventies with Graves' ophthalmopathy. This chain links TRBV20-1 with TRBJ1-2; D is perhaps TRBD1 (6 bases). CDR3 bases: TGCAGTGCTAGAGATTCCGAGACAGGATTATCTAACTATGGCTACACCTTC. Protein: CSARDSETGLSNYGYTF.